This T cell receptor (beta chain) was retrieved from a study of type 1 regulatory T cells. Across the study: This in vitro CD4 product, T-allo10, is enriched for Tr1 cells and alloantigen-specific.

Note on this clonotype: Its target is unknown.

V trimming: 5 bases; J trimming: 5 bases; junction bases outside the gene matches: 12. CDR3 length: 15 amino acids. The V gene's germline CDR1 is SGHTA and CDR2 FQGTGA. General study points: Tr1 cells had a more restricted TCR repertoire than non-Tr1 cells.

TCRdb fed the reads into MiXCR, producing one record per CDR3 protein. In the table there are about 71,000 distinct CDR3 sequences, around 21% of which are singletons. The sample comprised cultured type 1 regulatory T (Tr1) cells, either the whole culture or a sorted fraction (not recorded which). This TCR came from a human donor in good health. The chain has TRBV7-3 and TRBJ2-7, with 7 bases matching TRBD1. CDR3 DNA: TGTGCCAGCAGCCTCGGGACAGCCCAAGCGGACGAGCAGTACTTC. Translated, it gives CASSLGTAQADEQYF.